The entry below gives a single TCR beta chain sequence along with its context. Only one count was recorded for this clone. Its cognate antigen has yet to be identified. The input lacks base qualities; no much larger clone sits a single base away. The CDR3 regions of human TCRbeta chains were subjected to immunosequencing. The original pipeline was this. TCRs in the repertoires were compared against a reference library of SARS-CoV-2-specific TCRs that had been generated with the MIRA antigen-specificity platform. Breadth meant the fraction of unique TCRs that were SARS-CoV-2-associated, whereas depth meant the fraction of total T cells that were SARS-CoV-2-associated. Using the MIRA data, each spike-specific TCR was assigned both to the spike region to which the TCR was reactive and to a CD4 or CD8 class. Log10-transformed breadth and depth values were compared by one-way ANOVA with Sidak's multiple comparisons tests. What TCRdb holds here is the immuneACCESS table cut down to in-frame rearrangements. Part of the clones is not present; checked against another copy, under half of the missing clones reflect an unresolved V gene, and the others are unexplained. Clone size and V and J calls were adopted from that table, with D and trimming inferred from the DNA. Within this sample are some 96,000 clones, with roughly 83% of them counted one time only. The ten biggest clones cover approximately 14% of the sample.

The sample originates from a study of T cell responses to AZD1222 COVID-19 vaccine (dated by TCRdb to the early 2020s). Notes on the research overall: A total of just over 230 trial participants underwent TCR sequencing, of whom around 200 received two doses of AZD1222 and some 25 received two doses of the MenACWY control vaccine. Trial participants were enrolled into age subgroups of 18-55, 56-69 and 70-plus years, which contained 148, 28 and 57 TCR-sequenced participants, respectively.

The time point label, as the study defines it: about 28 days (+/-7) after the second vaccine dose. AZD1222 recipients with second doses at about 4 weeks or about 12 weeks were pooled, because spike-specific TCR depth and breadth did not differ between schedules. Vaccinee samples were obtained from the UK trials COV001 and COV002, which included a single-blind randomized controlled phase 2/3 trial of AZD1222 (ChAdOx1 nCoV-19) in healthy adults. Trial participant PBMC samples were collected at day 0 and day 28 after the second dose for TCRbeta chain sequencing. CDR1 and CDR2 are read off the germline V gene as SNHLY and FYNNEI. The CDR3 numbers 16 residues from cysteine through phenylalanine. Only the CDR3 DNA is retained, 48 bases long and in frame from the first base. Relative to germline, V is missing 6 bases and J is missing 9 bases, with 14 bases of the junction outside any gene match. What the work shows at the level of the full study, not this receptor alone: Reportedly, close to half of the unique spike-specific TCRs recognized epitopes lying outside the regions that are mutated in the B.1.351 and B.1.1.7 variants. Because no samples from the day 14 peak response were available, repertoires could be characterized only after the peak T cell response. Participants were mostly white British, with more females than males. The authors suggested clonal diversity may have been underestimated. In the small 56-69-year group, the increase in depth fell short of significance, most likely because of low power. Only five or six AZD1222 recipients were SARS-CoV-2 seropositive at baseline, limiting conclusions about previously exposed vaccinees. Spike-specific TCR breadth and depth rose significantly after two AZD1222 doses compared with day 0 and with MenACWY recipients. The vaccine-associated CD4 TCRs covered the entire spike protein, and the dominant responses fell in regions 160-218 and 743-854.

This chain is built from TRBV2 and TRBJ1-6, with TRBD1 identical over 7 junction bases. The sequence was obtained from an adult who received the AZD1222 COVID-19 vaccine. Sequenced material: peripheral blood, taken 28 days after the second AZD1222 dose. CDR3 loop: CASSGREGGPSSPLHF. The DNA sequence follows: TGTGCCAGCAGCGGGAGGGAAGGGGGCCCGAGTTCACCCCTCCACTTT.